What follows are 30 T cell receptor beta chains derived from one specimen sequenced in a study of spatial heterogeneity in lung cancer. The study, taken as a whole, reports: Tumoral mutation counts were tracked by counts of expanded intratumoral alpha and beta TCRs.

Time point meaning: sample taken at primary tumor resection. TCRdb passed the 5' RACE reads through MiXCR, listing each CDR3 protein once. The data hold about 3,700 distinct CDR3 sequences, with over 25% observed a single time. For these receptors, no antigen is known. The material sequenced was lung tumor tissue, taken at surgery. The source is a male donor with early-stage non-small cell lung cancer.

This clonotype is medium-sized within its sample. Little can be read into the size of this beta chain, an off-target read in a library designed for alpha chains. The chain employs TRBV10-3 and TRBJ1-1, with D possibly being TRBD1 (5 bases). Germline lookup yields CDR1 ENHRY and CDR2 SYGVKD. Trimming shortened V by 11 bases and J by 4 bases, and 17 bases separated the two germline ends. The CDR3 loop spans 13 amino acids. The CDR3 is CAFRREGGTEAFF. CDR3 nucleotides: TGTGCCTTCCGCAGGGAAGGAGGCACTGAAGCTTTCTTT.

This clonotype was seen more than once but under ten times. As an off-target read in a library built for alpha chains, this beta chain has a frequency of little significance. The genes are TRBV11-2 and TRBJ1-2, with TRBD1 identical over 8 bases. This CDR3 has 13 residues. From germline, CDR1 is SGHAT and CDR2 FQNNGV. V was clipped by 6 bases and J by 4 bases; unmatched bases: 4. The CDR3 loop is CASSFDRGYGYTF. Here the CDR3 DNA reads TGTGCCAGCAGTTTTGACAGGGGCTATGGCTACACCTTC.

By share of the sample, this clonotype is medium-sized (0.01 to 0.1%). Because this beta chain is a stray read in a library intended to capture alpha chains, its abundance should not be given much weight. The rearrangement joins TRBV6-5 to TRBJ1-6, with D hard to call. The CDR3 extends over 14 amino acids. Germline values: CDR1 MNHEY, CDR2 SVGAGI. Trimming stripped 4 bases from V and 3 bases from J, with 7 bases between. This CDR3 reads CASSSRNYNSPLHF. The CDR3 nucleotides are TGTGCCAGCAGTTCCAGGAACTATAATTCACCCCTCCACTTT.

This clonotype was picked up a small number of times. This beta chain is a stray read from a library made for alpha chains; its abundance is not meaningful. The genes are TRBV7-8 and TRBJ1-2; TRBD1 agrees at 7 bases. The CDR3 spans 14 residues. Germline lookup yields CDR1 SGHVS and CDR2 FQNEAQ. V was pared by 5 bases and J by 6 bases, with 9 bases of the junction left unmatched. The CDR3, as DNA: TGTGCCAGCAGCGCGACAGGGAGGATTGATGGCTACACCTTC. It yields the protein CASSATGRIDGYTF.

This clonotype rates as medium-sized (0.01 to 0.1%). This beta chain is a stray sequence in a library constructed for alpha chains; its clone size is not meaningful. For the CDR3, the DNA is TGTGCCAGCAGTTTTAGACAGGCCCGCTCTGGGGCCAACGTCCTGACTTTC. Its translation: CASSFRQARSGANVLTF. This sequence joins TRBV28 and TRBJ2-6; TRBD1 is a possible D gene (6 bases). Germline CDR1 is MDHEN and CDR2 is SYDVKM. The CDR3 has 17 amino acids. Trimming pared 3 bases from V and 0 bases from J, leaving 12 bases between.

This clonotype has ten or more counts. This beta chain represents an off-target read in a library built for alpha chains; its size is of limited meaning. This chain uses TRBV10-1 with TRBJ2-4; D not resolved. Germline loops: CDR1 WNHNN, CDR2 SYGVQD (reference sequence). The CDR3 is 15 amino acids. Trimming left V 0 bases short and J 5 bases short, with 11 bases between. The CDR3 region is CASSESVGFENIQYF. CDR3 nucleotide sequence: TGCGCCAGCAGTGAGTCGGTGGGGTTCGAAAACATTCAGTACTTC.

This clonotype is judged medium-sized (0.01 to 0.1%). Because this beta chain is a stray read in a library intended to capture alpha chains, its abundance should not be given much weight. The rearrangement links TRBV19 to TRBJ2-5, with D unresolved. CDR1 is LNHDA and CDR2 is SQIVND in the germline V gene (reference sequence). The CDR3 consists of 13 residues. V was clipped by 3 bases and J by 5 bases, with 10 bases between them. CDR3 DNA sequence: TGTGCCAGTAGTATCCCAGGCGAGGAGACCCAGTACTTC. Translated, it gives CASSIPGEETQYF.

On this clonotype: This beta chain is off target for a library built for alpha chains, so its abundance means little. J is TRBJ2-1 and V is TRBV7-8; 7 bases match TRBD1. After removal of 5 bases from V and 8 bases from J, the junction contained 15 bases not matched to a gene. Germline V gene sequence: CDR1 SGHVS, CDR2 FQNEAQ. CDR3 size: 16 residues. This CDR3 is CASSRRDRLSGDEQFF. In DNA, the CDR3 is TGTGCCAGCAGCCGACGGGACAGACTTTCTGGCGATGAGCAGTTCTTC.

A remark on this clonotype: This beta chain is an unintended read in a library built for alpha chains; its size means little. The chain uses TRBV11-3 and TRBJ2-1; tentatively, D is TRBD1 or TRBD2 (5 bases each). Trimming shortened V by 1 base and J by 5 bases, and 12 bases separated the two germline ends. This CDR3 comprises 15 residues. Per germline, CDR1 SGHNT and CDR2 YENEEA. The CDR3 nucleotides read TGTGCCAGCAGCTTAGCGTCGGGACGGAACAATGAGCAGTTCTTC. Protein: CASSLASGRNNEQFF.

This clonotype rates as medium-sized. This beta chain slipped into a library made for alpha chains as a stray read, so its size is not meaningful. The chain recombines TRBV28 with TRBJ2-5, with 9 bases aligning to TRBD2. The CDR3 sequence is 13 residues long. V shed 11 bases, J shed 5 bases, and the junction held 9 bases outside the gene matches. The germline gives CDR1 MDHEN, CDR2 SYDVKM. The CDR3 bases are TGTGCCGGTCAGAGCGGGGGGCGGGAGACCCAGTACTTC. Encoded protein: CAGQSGGRETQYF.

This clonotype ranks as medium-sized. Found in a library prepared for alpha chains, this beta chain is an off-target read, and its abundance has little meaning. The V call is TRBV20-1, the J call TRBJ2-1, with D maybe TRBD2 (6 bases). CDR1 and CDR2 from the germline V gene are DFQATT and SNEGSKA (reference sequence). Trimming stripped 6 bases from V and 8 bases from J, with 20 bases between. The CDR3 is made up of 14 amino acids. Here the CDR3 DNA reads TGCAGTGCGGGTGGCGGGATAACCCTCGATGAGCAGTTCTTC. Its translation is CSAGGGITLDEQFF.

This clonotype was seen only a few times. This beta chain was picked up by a library intended for alpha chains and is off target, so its count carries little meaning. The gene calls are TRBV7-2 and TRBJ2-3, with 10 bases that match TRBD2. This CDR3 comprises 16 residues. The germline V gene has CDR1 SGHTA and CDR2 FQGNSA. V lost 4 bases to trimming and J lost 4 bases; unmatched junction nucleotides: 8. CDR3 sequence reads: CASSWASGSTPDTQYF. Here the CDR3 DNA reads TGTGCCAGCAGCTGGGCTAGCGGGAGTACACCAGATACGCAGTATTTT. The whole variable domain, filled in from reference TRBV7-2 and TRBJ2-3, reads GAGVSQSPSNKVTEKGKDVELRCDPISGHTALYWYRQSLGQGLEFLIYFQGNSAPDKSGLPSDRFSAERTGGSVSTLTIQRTQQEDSAVYLCASSWASGSTPDTQYFGPGTRLTVL.

This clonotype is labeled medium-sized. The library was prepared for alpha chains; this beta chain is a stray read, so its frequency means little. In DNA, the CDR3 is TGCAGTGCTCGACTAAGGACAGCTCCTGGAAATGAGCAGTTCTTC. This sequence encodes CSARLRTAPGNEQFF. This rearrangement joins TRBV20-1 to TRBJ2-1, with a tentative D call TRBD1 (6 bases). Deletions cut 5 bases from V and 7 bases from J, with 21 bases between. CDR3 length: 15 residues. The germline V gene has CDR1 DFQATT and CDR2 SNEGSKA (reference sequence).

This clonotype was counted a few times. This beta chain slipped into a library made for alpha chains as a stray read, so its size is not meaningful. The chain couples TRBV2 to TRBJ1-5; 8 positions match TRBD1. This CDR3 has 13 residues. Losses at the gene ends were 10 bases for V and 3 bases for J; bases not matched to a gene: 5. In germline, CDR1 is SNHLY, CDR2 FYNNEI. The CDR3 DNA reads TGTGCCACACAGGGGGAGATCAATCAGCCCCAGCATTTT. Its translation: CATQGEINQPQHF.

This clonotype is categorized as medium-sized. The size of this beta chain means little, since it is a stray read in a library made for alpha chains. The rearrangement uses TRBV28 and TRBJ1-5; D might be TRBD1 (5 bases). Trimming removed 5 bases at V and 5 bases at J, with 19 bases between. The CDR3 totals 16 residues. The germline gives CDR1 MDHEN, CDR2 SYDVKM. CDR3 in DNA: TGTGCCAGCAGTCCATGGGGTGGCAGCAGGGATCAGCCCCAGCATTTT. Residues: CASSPWGGSRDQPQHF.

Sample share makes this clonotype medium-sized. This beta chain is an off-target read within a library intended for alpha chains, so its frequency means little. This rearrangement joins TRBV2 to TRBJ2-5, with 10 bases fitting TRBD2. The CDR3 extends over 13 amino acids. Germline trimming cut 9 bases from V and 3 bases from J; bases unmatched to any gene: 4. Germline CDR1 is SNHLY and CDR2 is FYNNEI. CDR3 bases: TGTGCCAGTACCGGGACTAGCGAAGAGACCCAGTACTTC. This sequence encodes CASTGTSEETQYF.

This clonotype is categorized as medium-sized. This beta chain is an unintended read in a library built for alpha chains; its size means little. The chain couples TRBV9 to TRBJ2-1, with 10 bases aligning to TRBD2. From germline, CDR1 is SGDLS and CDR2 YYNGEE. The CDR3 covers 15 residues. The ends lost 4 bases at V and 4 bases at J; junction bases unmatched: 5. The CDR3 spells CASSLGLAQYNEQFF. CDR3 DNA sequence: TGTGCCAGCAGCCTGGGACTAGCGCAATACAATGAGCAGTTCTTC.

Sample share makes this clonotype medium-sized. Within a library made for alpha chains, this beta chain is off target, and its count is uninformative. This sequence joins TRBV28 and TRBJ2-7, with D hard to call. V was shortened by 10 bases and J by 2 bases, with 21 bases between the two germline ends. This CDR3 contains 15 residues. CDR1 is MDHEN and CDR2 is SYDVKM in the germline V gene. The CDR3 nucleotides read TGTGCCACCTCATCCCCCTTTGGCAGACCCTACGAGCAGTACGTC. This translates into CATSSPFGRPYEQYV.

By proportion, this clonotype is medium-sized. A library prepared for alpha chains yielded this beta chain as an off-target read; its size is of little meaning. The V and J genes are TRBV28 and TRBJ1-5, with D unclear. Germline V lookup: CDR1 MDHEN, CDR2 SYDVKM. There are 12 residues in the CDR3. V shed 7 bases and J shed 2 bases, with 6 bases lying between them. The CDR3 sequence: CASKVGNQPQHF. In nucleotides, the CDR3 is TGTGCCAGCAAAGTTGGCAATCAGCCCCAGCATTTT.

For this clonotype: Found in a library prepared for alpha chains, this beta chain is an off-target read, and its abundance has little meaning. This chain joins TRBV19 and TRBJ2-6; D is tentatively TRBD1 or TRBD2 (5 bases each). In germline, CDR1 is LNHDA, CDR2 SQIVND (reference sequence). V was trimmed by 3 bases and J by 0 bases, leaving 12 bases between them. The CDR3 is made up of 17 amino acids. CDR3 sequence reads: CASSIPGRTSGANVLTF. As DNA, the CDR3 is TGTGCCAGTAGTATTCCGGGACGGACCTCTGGGGCCAACGTCCTGACTTTC.

By sample fraction, this clonotype is medium-sized. For a library built for alpha chains, this beta chain is a stray read; little rests on its size. The rearrangement uses TRBV20-1 and TRBJ2-1; TRBD2 agrees at 7 bases. The CDR3 runs 13 residues. The V gene end was trimmed by 1 base and the J gene end by 5 bases; junction bases not matched to a gene: 2. Germline loops: CDR1 DFQATT, CDR2 SNEGSKA (reference sequence). CDR3 coding DNA: TGCAGTGCTAGAGGGACTAGGGACAATGAGCAGTTCTTC. Protein product: CSARGTRDNEQFF.

Of note for this clonotype: This beta chain was picked up by a library intended for alpha chains and is off target, so its count carries little meaning. The CDR3 nucleotides are TGTGCCTCTCGCAGACAAACCGGAGGACAAGAGACCCAGTACTTC. As protein: CASRRQTGGQETQYF. J is TRBJ2-5 and V is TRBV19, with D possibly matching TRBD2 (5 bases). Between the trimmed V and J ends, which lost 11 bases and 2 bases, there was a span of 21 bases. The germline V gene encodes CDR1 LNHDA and CDR2 SQIVND (reference sequence). The CDR3 is 15 residues long.

This clonotype is medium-sized within its sample. This beta chain represents an off-target read in a library built for alpha chains; its size is of limited meaning. The CDR3 bases are TGTGCCAGCACCGACAGATTCAATCAGCCCCAGCATTTT. Its translation is CASTDRFNQPQHF. V and J are TRBV6-1 and TRBJ1-5; a weak D match, TRBD1 (5 bases). This CDR3 comprises 13 residues. Germline lookup yields CDR1 MNHNS and CDR2 SASEGT. V dropped 7 bases and J dropped 3 bases, with 10 bases sitting between them.

In this sample, this clonotype is medium-sized. This beta chain is an unintended read in a library built for alpha chains; its size means little. The chain uses TRBV28 and TRBJ1-1, with no clear D. The V gene lost 6 bases and the J gene lost 4 bases, with 6 bases spanning the gap. The CDR3 contains 11 residues. Germline assignment: CDR1 MDHEN and CDR2 SYDVKM. The DNA for the CDR3 is TGTGCCAGCAGAGTAAGCACTGAAGCTTTCTTT. Translated: CASRVSTEAFF.

This clonotype is medium-sized within its sample. This beta chain appears as a stray read in a library generated for alpha chains; its size is not informative. The chain joins TRBV10-3 to TRBJ2-3; 9 bases are shared with TRBD2. Germline CDR1 and CDR2: ENHRY and SYGVKD. Unmatched junction bases numbered 8, after V lost 8 bases and J lost 2 bases. The CDR3 length is 15 residues. The CDR3 DNA reads as TGTGCCATCGGAAAGGGACTAGCCTACACAGATACGCAGTATTTT. Amino acid sequence: CAIGKGLAYTDTQYF.

This clonotype was counted a few times. With the library built for alpha chains, this beta chain is off target and its frequency is not meaningful. The chain has TRBV11-2 and TRBJ2-3, with TRBD1 matching over 8 bases. V lost 0 bases to trimming and J lost 0 bases; unmatched junction nucleotides: 5. Per germline, CDR1 SGHAT and CDR2 FQNNGV. The CDR3 consists of 17 residues. In DNA, the CDR3 is TGTGCCAGCAGCTTAGAAAGAGGACAGGGAAGCACAGATACGCAGTATTTT. Residues: CASSLERGQGSTDTQYF.

This clonotype was observed many times. Being off target in a library aimed at alpha chains, this beta chain has a size of little meaning. This chain uses TRBV20-1 with TRBJ1-1; possibly TRBD1 for D (5 bases). This CDR3 is 12 amino acids long. Per the germline V gene, CDR1 is DFQATT and CDR2 is SNEGSKA (reference sequence). V gave up 3 bases and J gave up 7 bases, with 12 bases separating them. The CDR3 DNA sequence: TGCAGTGCTAGTTCAGGGCGGGATGAAGCTTTCTTT. Protein product: CSASSGRDEAFF.

Remarks on this clonotype: Because this beta chain is a stray read in a library intended to capture alpha chains, its abundance should not be given much weight. This chain links TRBV20-1 with TRBJ2-7, with D hard to call. The CDR3 totals 13 residues. Trimming pared 1 base from V and 3 bases from J, leaving 10 bases between. Germline V gives CDR1 DFQATT, CDR2 SNEGSKA (reference sequence). The chain's CDR3 is CSARGVQDYEQYF. Written as DNA, the CDR3 is TGCAGTGCTAGAGGGGTTCAGGACTACGAGCAGTACTTC.

Relative to its sample, this clonotype is medium-sized. The size of this beta chain means little, since it is a stray read in a library made for alpha chains. This chain joins TRBV24-1 and TRBJ2-1; D gene unclear. Trimming pared 3 bases from V and 10 bases from J, leaving 12 bases between. Looked up from germline, CDR1 is KGHDR and CDR2 is SFDVKD. The CDR3 contains 13 residues. CDR3 bases: TGTGCCACCAGTGATGATTGGTCCTCGGAGCAGTTCTTC. Amino acid sequence: CATSDDWSSEQFF.

By its share, this clonotype is medium-sized. This beta chain is a stray sequence in a library constructed for alpha chains; its clone size is not meaningful. The rearrangement links TRBV20-1 to TRBJ1-3; no reliable D call. V lost 1 base and J lost 4, with 14 bases in between. Germline assignment: CDR1 DFQATT and CDR2 SNEGSKA (reference sequence). This CDR3 region has 15 residues. The CDR3 here is CSARAGGRTGNTIYF. Here the CDR3 DNA reads TGCAGTGCTAGAGCCGGTGGCAGAACAGGAAACACCATATATTTT.